This is a list of T cell receptor beta chains from one sample in a study of cytomegalovirus exposure and HLA in healthy donors. Clones were read by immunoSEQ multiplex PCR, and TCRdb kept only the in-frame ones, dropping some. Of some 190,000 clones in the sample, around 78% were seen once. Sequencing input: PBMCs. Receptors were obtained from a woman aged 25-40 years in good health and CMV-seropositive. Both conserved end residues are part of each CDR3. A D gene is named only where the DNA matches it firmly. Clone size appears in some rows only: once, few, many, or a class for an expanded clone.

15 | once | TRBJ2-7 | TRBV7-8 | TRBD1 | TGTGCCAGCAGTCCAGGGGGCGGGAAATCCTACGAGCAGTACTTC | CASSPGGGKSYEQYF
14 | NA | TRBJ2-2 | TRBV11-2 | TRBD2 | TGTGCCAGCAGCTCATGGACTAGCACCGGGGAGCTGTTTTTT | CASSSWTSTGELFF
19 | NA | TRBJ2-7 | TRBV15 | TRBD1 | TGTACCACCAGCAGAGAATATAGGAGGAGGGGACAGGGGGTAGGGGAGCAGTACTTC | CTTSREYRRRGQGVGEQYF
15 | NA | TRBJ2-1 | TRBV27 | NA | TGTGCCAGCAGCCTCGGGGGAAGCTCCTACAATGAGCAGTTCTTC | CASSLGGSSYNEQFF
18 | few | TRBJ2-7 | TRBV7-9 | NA | TGTGCCAGCAGCCTCACATTCGGCGGCTCCCGGATCCCCTACGAGCAGTACTTC | CASSLTFGGSRIPYEQYF
15 | once | TRBJ2-7 | TRBV2 | TRBD2 | TGTGCCAGCAGTGAAGCGCGGGGGAGCACTTACGAGCAGTACTTC | CASSEARGSTYEQYF
15 | NA | TRBJ2-1 | TRBV7-9 | TRBD1 | TGTGCCAGCAGCCCAAGAGGACAGGGCAACAATGAGCAGTTCTTC | CASSPRGQGNNEQFF
15 | NA | TRBJ1-2 | TRBV9 | TRBD1 | TGTGCCAGCAGGGGTACCGGGACAGAGCTCTTTGGCTACACCTTC | CASRGTGTELFGYTF
13 | NA | TRBJ2-5 | TRBV29-1 | TRBD1 | TGCAGCGTCGGGACAGGGGACCAAGAGACCCAGTACTTC | CSVGTGDQETQYF
15 | once | TRBJ1-2 | TRBV18 | NA | TGTGCCAGCTCACCACCGTCGCAGGGCAAACGTGGCTACACCTTC | CASSPPSQGKRGYTF
13 | once | TRBJ2-1 | TRBV29-1 | TRBD1 | TGCAGCGGTCCCGGGACAGGGTACAATGAGCAGTTCTTC | CSGPGTGYNEQFF
13 | NA | TRBJ2-7 | TRBV30 | NA | TGTGCCTGGGGTTCCGGGACACCCTACGAGCAGTACTTC | CAWGSGTPYEQYF
15 | NA | TRBJ2-7 | TRBV5-1 | NA | TGCGCCAGCAGCCCCGCGGGACAGAGCTCCTACGAGCAGTACTTC | CASSPAGQSSYEQYF
13 | NA | TRBJ2-5 | TRBV18 | NA | TGTGCCAGCTCCCACGGCCCACAGAAGACCCAGTACTTC | CASSHGPQKTQYF
15 | once | TRBJ1-5 | TRBV19 | TRBD1 | TGTGCCAGTAGGAGCACAGGGGCGGGCAATCAGCCCCAGCATTTT | CASRSTGAGNQPQHF
14 | few | TRBJ2-1 | TRBV7-9 | NA | TGTGCCAGCAGCTGGGGCGGCCCGGCGGATGAGCAGTTCTTC | CASSWGGPADEQFF
14 | NA | TRBJ2-7 | TRBV2 | TRBD2 | TGTGCCAGCAGCCCAGGACTAGGCCTCGACGAGCAGTACTTC | CASSPGLGLDEQYF
15 | NA | TRBJ2-1 | TRBV10-1 | TRBD2 | TGCGCCAGCAGTGGGGGGGGGACTATTGACAATGAGCAGTTCTTC | CASSGGGTIDNEQFF
16 | NA | TRBJ2-1 | TRBV12-2 | NA | TGTGCAAGTCGCTTAGACCGGGGGGGCTCCTACAATGAGCAGTTCTTC | CASRLDRGGSYNEQFF
13 | NA | TRBJ2-1 | TRBV30 | NA | TGTGCCTGGAGTGTACAGTCCTACAATGAGCAGTTCTTC | CAWSVQSYNEQFF
15 | NA | TRBJ1-3 | TRBV2 | NA | TGTGCCAGCAGCGACTCACTCGGCCCTGGAAACACCATATATTTT | CASSDSLGPGNTIYF
14 | NA | TRBJ2-7 | TRBV28 | NA | TGTGCCAGCAGTTTAGGAGGTTCCCCCACGGAGCAGTACTTC | CASSLGGSPTEQYF
13 | NA | TRBJ1-6 | TRBV2 | NA | TGTGCCAGCAGCAGACAGAATAATTCACCCCTCCACTTT | CASSRQNNSPLHF
16 | NA | TRBJ2-5 | TRBV19 | TRBD2 | TGTGCCAGTAGTAGCTTAGGTAGCGGGATGAAAGAGACCCAGTACTTC | CASSSLGSGMKETQYF
16 | NA | TRBJ2-2 | TRBV18 | NA | TGTGCCAGCTCACACATCCGGGACACCTTCACCGGGGAGCTGTTTTTT | CASSHIRDTFTGELFF
12 | NA | TRBJ1-5 | TRBV30 | NA | TGTGCCTGGAGCAGGGTAAATCAGCCCCAGCATTTT | CAWSRVNQPQHF
14 | NA | TRBJ2-2 | TRBV18 | TRBD2 | TGTGCCAGCGCCACCCGGGAGGACACCGGGGAGCTGTTTTTT | CASATREDTGELFF
15 | once | TRBJ1-2 | TRBV18 | TRBD1 | TGTGCCAGCTCACCAACTGGACAGGGGGACTATGGCTACACCTTC | CASSPTGQGDYGYTF
14 | NA | TRBJ2-7 | TRBV7-9 | TRBD1 | TGTGCCAGCAGCTTAGCGGACAGGGCATACGAGCAGTACTTC | CASSLADRAYEQYF
16 | once | TRBJ1-1 | TRBV10-1 | TRBD1 | TGCGCCAGCAGTGGTGTACAGGGGGGGAAGAACACTGAAGCTTTCTTT | CASSGVQGGKNTEAFF
15 | NA | TRBJ2-1 | TRBV5-1 | NA | TGCGCCAGCAGCTTTTTTGGACAGCTGAACAATGAGCAGTTCTTC | CASSFFGQLNNEQFF
14 | NA | TRBJ1-1 | TRBV6-1 | NA | TGTGCCAGCAGCACCGACCCAGGGAACACTGAAGCTTTCTTT | CASSTDPGNTEAFF
14 | NA | TRBJ2-7 | TRBV14 | TRBD1 | TGTGCCAGCAGCCCCGGACAGGGGGCGGGGGAGAAGTACTTC | CASSPGQGAGEKYF
14 | NA | TRBJ2-3 | TRBV29-1 | NA | TGCAGCGTTGAAGATGGGGGGGCGGCAGATACGCAGTATTTT | CSVEDGGAADTQYF
17 | NA | TRBJ2-1 | TRBV28 | NA | TGTGCCAGCAGTCCCCGGGACTTCCGTAGCTCCTACAATGAGCAGTTCTTC | CASSPRDFRSSYNEQFF
16 | NA | TRBJ2-1 | TRBV15 | TRBD2 | TGTGCCACCAGCAGAGATCGCGCTAGCGGGTACAATGAGCAGTTCTTC | CATSRDRASGYNEQFF
13 | NA | TRBJ1-2 | TRBV5-1 | NA | TGCGCCAGCAGCTCGACAGATAACTATGGCTACGCCTTC | CASSSTDNYGYAF